What follows describes a single TCR beta chain. Its antigen is still unknown. The sample originates from a study of TIL therapy for anti-PD-1-resistant metastatic lung cancer. Overall study: Patients had a median age of around 54 years (range roughly 38-75). Tumors carried a median roughly 1.5 non-synonymous mutations per megabase. Findings and caveats of the study: After infusion, TIL clonotypes partly replaced peripheral T cells and declined over months.

The CDR3 is 15 amino acids. Germline V CDR1 and CDR2: MNHNS, SASEGT. The trim removed 8 bases at V and 8 bases at J, leaving 13 bases unmatched. Time point meaning: pre-treatment sample, taken before nivolumab and TIL therapy. Sequencing used immunoSEQ v3. Each library reached 1.5 million to 2.5 million read pairs, or roughly 5-6.5 million at deep level. Assay used: immunoSEQ multiplex PCR; TCRdb lists only in-frame clones, some missing. The sample yields approximately 53,000 clones, roughly 78% seen once. The sample here was blood, taken at baseline. This TCR came from a woman between 30 and 79 years old with non-small cell lung cancer. The chain carries TRBV6-1 and TRBJ2-1; TRBD2 matches 9 bases. CDR3 DNA: TGTGCCAGCCCGATAGATGCGGGAGGGGTTGATGAGCAGTTCTTC. This encodes CASPIDAGGVDEQFF.